Below, 3 T cell receptor beta chains from the same sample are listed, as sequenced in a study of CD8+CD57+ T cells in acquired aplastic anemia. Template material for TCR beta VDJ and CDR3 profiling consisted of genomic DNA. A single record per CDR3 protein comes from TCRdb applying MiXCR to the reads. The data contain approximately 300,000 distinct CDR3 sequences, 50% to 65% of them singletons. CD8+CD57+ cell expansion had been shown by flow cytometry in patients chosen for sequencing. The sample taken for sequencing was sorted CD4+, CD8+, or CD8+CD57+ T cells (not recorded which) from PBMCs. The receptors were gathered from a human donor with aplastic anemia.

This clonotype was found many times. V gene TRBV12-3 or TRBV12-4 combines with J gene TRBJ2-2, with 13 bases lining up with TRBD2. After removal of 5 bases from V and 5 bases from J, the junction contained 5 bases not matched to a gene. The CDR3 runs to 16 residues. The CDR3 is CASSPKLAGGTGELFF. CDR3 nucleotide sequence: TGTGCCAGCAGTCCCAAACTAGCGGGGGGGACCGGGGAGCTGTTTTTT.

The table lists this clonotype with many counts. This chain links TRBV2 with TRBJ1-2, with TRBD1 as a possible D gene (5 bases). Germline V gene data show CDR1 as SNHLY and CDR2 as FYNNEI. CDR3 length: 12 residues. The CDR3 loop reads CTSRQNNYGYTF. Written as DNA, the CDR3 is TGTACCTCAAGACAGAATAACTATGGCTACACCTTC.

This clonotype has more than one count but fewer than ten. The J gene is TRBJ1-3, the V gene TRBV15; D is ambiguous. V lost 1 base and J 0 bases, leaving 16 bases between the germline ends. Germline V CDR1 and CDR2: LNHNV, YYDKDF (reference sequence). CDR3 length: 18 residues. Written as DNA, the CDR3 is TGTGCCACCAGCAGAGGAGGGAATCGAATATTCTCTGGAAACACCATATATTTT. Protein product: CATSRGGNRIFSGNTIYF.